This TCR beta chain comes out of a study of blood T cell repertoires in COVID-19. Overall study: Sites across the United States, Italy and Spain contributed samples from acute and convalescent COVID-19. The cDNA or gDNA used as material had been derived from T cells, B-cell-depleted T cells, or PBMCs.

Seattle's enrolled individuals joined amid active infection and were then monitored longitudinally. Per the original data handling: Estimates of nucleated cell counts were drawn from the amplification of reference gene primers. Assay: immunoSEQ multiplex PCR; the TCRdb copy retains only in-frame clones and omits some. From that table come the V and J calls and clone size; the DNA was used to work out D and trimming. The profile shows around 400,000 clones, over 75% of them singletons. This clone was found once. CDR3 length: 14 residues. V lost 3 bases, J lost 4 bases, and 9 bases lay in between. Germline values: CDR1 KGHSH, CDR2 LQKENI.

Material: peripheral blood. The sequence came from a woman aged 60-75 years with COVID-19, enrolled during active disease. V and J are TRBV18 and TRBJ2-2; D ambiguous. CDR3 residues: CASSPLQSTGELFF. CDR3 bases: TGTGCCAGCTCACCTCTACAGAGCACCGGGGAGCTGTTTTTT.